The 7 T cell receptor beta chains in this list originate from one sample, sequenced in a study of T-cell reconstitution after alpha-beta-depleted transplantation in children. Researchers prepared the TCRbeta library using unique molecular identifiers, the study reports. TCRdb re-called the PCR reads through MiXCR, storing one row per CDR3 protein. The sample records about 230,000 distinct CDR3 sequences, roughly a tenth being singletons. Sequencing was performed on PBMCs, taken before TCRalphabeta/CD19-depleted stem cell transplant. Receptors originate from a child less than two years old with acute myeloid leukemia, due to receive a stem cell transplant.

This clonotype was recorded at least ten times. CDR3 protein: CASSLAGGPVYEQYF. The CDR3, as DNA: TGTGCCAGCAGCCTTGCGGGAGGGCCGGTTTACGAGCAGTACTTC. V gene TRBV3-1 combines with J gene TRBJ2-7; TRBD2 agrees at 9 bases. The CDR3 covers 15 residues. Germline V gene data show CDR1 as LGHDT and CDR2 as YNNKEL (reference sequence). With V trimmed by 4 bases and J by 4 bases, 8 bases remained unmatched.

This clonotype occurred many times. This chain links TRBV15 with TRBJ2-1; D is ambiguous. The CDR3 is 12 amino acids. CDR1 and CDR2 from the germline V gene are LNHNV and YYDKDF (reference sequence). The V gene lost 0 bases and the J gene lost 13 bases, with 10 bases spanning the gap. CDR3 nucleotides: TGTGCCACCAGCAGAGAGTTCGGAACCCAGTTCTTC. It yields the protein CATSREFGTQFF.

This clonotype was seen at least ten times. The gene calls are TRBV11-2 and TRBJ1-2; possibly TRBD1 for D (6 bases). V lost 5 bases, J lost 5 bases, and 15 bases lay in between. Germline V CDR1 and CDR2: SGHAT, FQNNGV. There are 14 residues in the CDR3. CDR3 region: CASSITGTTYGYTF. The DNA of the CDR3 is TGTGCCAGCAGCATCACCGGGACAACTTATGGCTACACCTTC. Using reference TRBV11-2 and TRBJ1-2 for the parts outside the CDR3, the full variable domain is EAGVAQSPRYKIIEKRQSVAFWCNPISGHATLYWYQQILGQGPKLLIQFQNNGVVDDSQLPKDRFSAERLKGVDSTLKIQPAKLEDSAVYLCASSITGTTYGYTFGSGTRLTVV.

This clonotype was found many times. The V and J genes are TRBV27 and TRBJ2-7; perhaps TRBD1 as D (7 bases). Between the trimmed V and J ends, which lost 3 bases and 1 base, there was a span of 16 bases. In germline, CDR1 is MNHEY, CDR2 SMNVEV (reference sequence). The CDR3 loop spans 16 amino acids. CDR3 nucleotides: TGTGCCAGCAGTTTGGAGGGGGCTGCCTTGTCCTACGAGCAGTACTTC. Protein sequence: CASSLEGAALSYEQYF.

This clonotype was seen many times. V is TRBV4-2 and J is TRBJ2-4; 7 bases are shared with TRBD2. Unmatched junction bases numbered 12, after V lost 7 bases and J lost 6 bases. The CDR3 contains 15 residues. The V gene's germline CDR1 is LGHNA and CDR2 YNFKEQ. The CDR3 region has the DNA TGTGCCAGCACAGTCGAGGGAGGGCCTGGAAACATTCAGTACTTC. It specifies CASTVEGGPGNIQYF.

As regards this clonotype: It may be a read error: a sequence one base away is much more abundant. This chain joins TRBV6-4 and TRBJ1-1, with D possibly being TRBD1 (5 bases). This CDR3 is built from 11 residues. Germline CDR1 is MRHNA and CDR2 is SNTAGT. In DNA form, the CDR3 reads TGTGTCAGCAGGGCGGGAGCTGAAGCTTTCTTT. Encoded protein: CVSRAGAEAFF.

In its sample, this clonotype was seen many times. The rearrangement joins TRBV2 to TRBJ1-2, with 7 bases that match TRBD1. The CDR3 contains 14 residues. Trimming cost V 8 bases and J 8 bases; bases outside gene matches: 14. CDR1 and CDR2 from the germline V gene are SNHLY and FYNNEI. CDR3 in amino acids: CASSGRIYRGGYTF. CDR3 nucleotides: TGTGCCAGCTCAGGACGGATATACAGGGGCGGCTACACCTTC. The variable domain in full, with the rest retrieved from reference TRBV2 and TRBJ1-2, is EPEVTQTPSHQVTQMGQEVILRCVPISNHLYFYWYRQILGQKVEFLVSFYNNEISEKSEIFDDQFSVERPDGSNFTLKIRSTKLEDSAMYFCASSGRIYRGGYTFGSGTRLTVV.